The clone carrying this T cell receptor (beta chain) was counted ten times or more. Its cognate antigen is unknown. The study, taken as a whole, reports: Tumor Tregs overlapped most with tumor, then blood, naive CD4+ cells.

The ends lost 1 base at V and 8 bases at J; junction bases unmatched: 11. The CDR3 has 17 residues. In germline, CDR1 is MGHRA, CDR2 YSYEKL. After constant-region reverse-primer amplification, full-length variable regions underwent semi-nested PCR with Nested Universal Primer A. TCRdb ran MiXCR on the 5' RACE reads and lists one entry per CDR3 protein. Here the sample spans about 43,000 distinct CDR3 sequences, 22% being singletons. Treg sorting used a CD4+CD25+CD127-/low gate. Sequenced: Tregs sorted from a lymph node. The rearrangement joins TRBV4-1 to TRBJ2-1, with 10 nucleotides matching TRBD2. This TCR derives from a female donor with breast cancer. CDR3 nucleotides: TGCGCCAGCAGCCAAGGAGGTGGTCTAGCGGGAGTGTATGAGCAGTTCTTC. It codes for CASSQGGGLAGVYEQFF.